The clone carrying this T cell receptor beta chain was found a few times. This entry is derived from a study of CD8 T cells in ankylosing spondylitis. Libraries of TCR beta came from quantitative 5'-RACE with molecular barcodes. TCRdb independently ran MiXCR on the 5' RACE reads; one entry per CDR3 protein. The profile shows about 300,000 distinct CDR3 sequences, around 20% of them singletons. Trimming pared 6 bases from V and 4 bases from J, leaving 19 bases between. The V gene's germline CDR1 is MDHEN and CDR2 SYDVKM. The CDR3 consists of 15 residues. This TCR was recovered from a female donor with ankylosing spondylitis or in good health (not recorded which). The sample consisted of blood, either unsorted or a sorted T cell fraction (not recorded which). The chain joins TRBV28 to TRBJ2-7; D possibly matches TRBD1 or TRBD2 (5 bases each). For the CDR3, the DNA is TGTGCCAGCAGACCCCCTCCGGGACCCACTTACGAGCAGTACTTC. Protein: CASRPPPGPTYEQYF.